This T cell receptor (beta chain) emerged from a study of long-term antiretroviral therapy in people with HIV. General observations from the study: Older ART regimens were possibly in use when the blood was collected between about 2003 and 2017. Clonal expansions arising prior to ART prevailed in the repertoire at every time point.

In regard to this clone: Its antigen is unidentified.

Samples were assayed with immunoSEQ v3.0 at survey level. Sequenced by immunoSEQ multiplex PCR; TCRdb stores in-frame clones only, minus some. The data show under 30,000 clones, roughly 80% seen once. The sequence derives from a man aged 18 to 29 with HIV. Material: unsorted PBMCs, obtained 0.8 years before starting antiretroviral therapy.

The CDR3 DNA sequence: TGTGCCAGCAGTTTAAGGGGGTCAATCGACACTGAAGCTTTCTTT. Residues: CASSLRGSIDTEAFF. The chain combines TRBV27 with TRBJ1-1; D is possibly TRBD1 (6 bases). The V end lost 2 bases, the J end lost 3 bases, and 13 bases lay between the germline ends. The CDR3 length is 15 residues. Germline V gene sequence: CDR1 MNHEY, CDR2 SMNVEV (reference sequence).